Sequencing of this T cell receptor (beta chain) was carried out in a study of identical twins. Addition of a universal primer site occurred through template switching, and cDNA carried unique molecular identifiers. TCRdb reprocessed the 5' RACE reads via MiXCR and lists one record per CDR3 protein. The repertoire holds some 1,600,000 distinct CDR3 sequences, with 32% as singletons. Worth noting for this clonotype: Its specificity is unknown.

The germline gives CDR1 DFQATT, CDR2 SNEGSKA (reference sequence). CDR3 length: 14 amino acids. Trimming took 2 bases from V and 1 from J, leaving 6 bases between them. The study, taken as a whole, reports: Fewer insertions were carried by abundant cord blood beta clonotypes, but none was seen in memory repertoires. A cross-sectional statistical analysis, not follow-up of the same donors, supported the conclusions. Zero-insertion analyses were open to partial confounding by invariant MAIT and iNKT cells.

The genes are TRBV20-1 and TRBJ1-6, with unresolved D. Sequenced: cord blood. This clonotype was obtained from a newborn girl in good health. The CDR3 here is CSARIESYNSPLHF. The CDR3 region has the DNA TGCAGTGCTAGAATAGAATCCTATAATTCACCCCTCCACTTT.